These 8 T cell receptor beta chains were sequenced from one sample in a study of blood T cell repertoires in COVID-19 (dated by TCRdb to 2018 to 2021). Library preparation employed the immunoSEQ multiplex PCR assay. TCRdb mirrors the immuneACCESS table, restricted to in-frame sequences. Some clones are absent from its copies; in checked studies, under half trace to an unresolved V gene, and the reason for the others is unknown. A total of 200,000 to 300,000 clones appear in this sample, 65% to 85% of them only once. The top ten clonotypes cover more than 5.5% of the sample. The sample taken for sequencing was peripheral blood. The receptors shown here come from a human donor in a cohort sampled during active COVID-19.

Here the CDR3 DNA reads TGTGCCAGCAGCTTGGCAGCGAGGGAGGGCTACACCTTC. It yields the protein CASSLAAREGYTF. The chain carries TRBV5-4 and TRBJ1-2; D call uncertain. The ends were cut back, 0 bases at V and 8 bases at J, with 11 bases in the middle. The CDR3 runs to 13 residues. The germline V gene encodes CDR1 SGHNT and CDR2 YYREEE (reference sequence).

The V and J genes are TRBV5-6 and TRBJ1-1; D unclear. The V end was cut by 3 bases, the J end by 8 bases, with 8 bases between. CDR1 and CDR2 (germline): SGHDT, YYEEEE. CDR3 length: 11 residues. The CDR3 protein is CASSSGSEAFF. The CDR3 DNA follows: TGTGCCAGCAGCTCCGGGTCGGAAGCTTTCTTT.

CDR3 bases: TGTGCCAGCAGTTTATTCAGGGTACGCACCGGGGAGCTGTTTTTT. This encodes CASSLFRVRTGELFF. V is TRBV27 and J is TRBJ2-2, with D possibly matching TRBD1 (5 bases). Germline V lookup: CDR1 MNHEY, CDR2 SMNVEV (reference sequence). The CDR3 runs to 15 residues. Trimming shortened V by 1 base and J by 4 bases, and 10 bases separated the two germline ends.

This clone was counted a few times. In DNA form, the CDR3 reads TGTGCCAGCAGTGAGCCTCCTGGGGCGAACACTGAAGCTTTCTTT. It codes for CASSEPPGANTEAFF. The V gene is TRBV2, the J gene TRBJ1-1, with a possible D match to TRBD1 (5 bases). Germline V CDR1 and CDR2: SNHLY, FYNNEI. V was clipped by 3 bases and J by 1 base, with 12 bases between them. CDR3 length equals 15 residues.

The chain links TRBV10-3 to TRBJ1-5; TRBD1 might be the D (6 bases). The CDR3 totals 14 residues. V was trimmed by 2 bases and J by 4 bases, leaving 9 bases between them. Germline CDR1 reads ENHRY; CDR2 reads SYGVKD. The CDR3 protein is CAISENQGNQPQHF. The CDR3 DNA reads TGTGCCATCAGTGAGAACCAGGGGAATCAGCCCCAGCATTTT.

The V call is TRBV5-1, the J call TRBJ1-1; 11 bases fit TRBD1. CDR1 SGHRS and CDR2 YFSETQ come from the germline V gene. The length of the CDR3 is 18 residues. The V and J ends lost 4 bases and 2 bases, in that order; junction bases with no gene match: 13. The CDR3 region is CASSLAGTGGLSNTEAFF. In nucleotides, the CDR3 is TGCGCCAGCAGCCTTGCCGGGACAGGGGGTTTGTCTAACACTGAAGCTTTCTTT.

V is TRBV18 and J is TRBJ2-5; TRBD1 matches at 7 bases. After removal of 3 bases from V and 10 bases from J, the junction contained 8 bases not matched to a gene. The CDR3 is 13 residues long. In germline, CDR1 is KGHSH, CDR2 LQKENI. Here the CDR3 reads CASSPGEQGNQYF. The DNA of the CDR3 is TGTGCCAGCTCACCGGGGGAACAGGGGAACCAGTACTTC.

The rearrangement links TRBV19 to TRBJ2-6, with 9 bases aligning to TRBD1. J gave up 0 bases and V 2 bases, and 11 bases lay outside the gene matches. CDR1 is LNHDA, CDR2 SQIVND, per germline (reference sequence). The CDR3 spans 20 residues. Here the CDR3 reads CASSIPRTGASSSGANVLTF. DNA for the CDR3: TGTGCCAGTAGTATACCCCGGACAGGGGCCTCGAGCTCTGGGGCCAACGTCCTGACTTTC.